This T cell receptor beta chain stems from a study of shared clonotypes between healthy human individuals. Naive CD8 cells comprised CD45RO-negative, CCR7-positively selected cells, excluding terminally differentiated effector memory CD45RA+ cells. This CDR3 has 14 amino acids. Germline V gene sequence: CDR1 SGHTS, CDR2 YDEGEE. Trimming removed 2 bases from V and 4 bases from J, with 7 bases in between. Repertoires were generated with immunoSEQ multiplex PCR, while TCRdb's copy carries only in-frame clones and drops some. The data hold some 2,100,000 clones, with approximately 94% observed a single time.

The material sequenced was naive CD8+ T cells from PBMCs. The source is a young man in good health. Some clones in this sample may be carry-over from other donors' samples. This chain connects TRBV5-8 to TRBJ2-6; D is undetermined. CDR3 sequence (DNA): TGTGCCAGCAGCTTCGCAGCGGGGGCCAACGTCCTGACTTTC. Translation: CASSFAAGANVLTF.